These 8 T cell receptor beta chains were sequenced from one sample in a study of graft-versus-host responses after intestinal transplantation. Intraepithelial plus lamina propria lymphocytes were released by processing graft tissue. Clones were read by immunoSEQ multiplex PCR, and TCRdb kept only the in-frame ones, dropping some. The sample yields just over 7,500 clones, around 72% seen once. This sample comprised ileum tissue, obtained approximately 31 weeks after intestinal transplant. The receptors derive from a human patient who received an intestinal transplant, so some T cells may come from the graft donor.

The CDR3 sequence: CASSPHGNYEQYF. CDR3 bases: TGTGCCAGCAGCCCGCACGGGAACTACGAGCAGTACTTC. The chain joins TRBV5-4 to TRBJ2-7; a weak D match, TRBD2 (5 bases). This CDR3 region has 13 residues. V lost 4 bases and J lost 3, with 11 bases in between. CDR1 and CDR2 from the germline V gene are SGHNT and YYREEE (reference sequence).

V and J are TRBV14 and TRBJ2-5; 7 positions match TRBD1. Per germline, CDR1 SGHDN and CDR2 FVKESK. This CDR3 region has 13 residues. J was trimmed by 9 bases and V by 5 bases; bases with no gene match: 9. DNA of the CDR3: TGTGCCAGCAGCGGGACAGTTCGTGAGGCCCAGTACTTC. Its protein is CASSGTVREAQYF.

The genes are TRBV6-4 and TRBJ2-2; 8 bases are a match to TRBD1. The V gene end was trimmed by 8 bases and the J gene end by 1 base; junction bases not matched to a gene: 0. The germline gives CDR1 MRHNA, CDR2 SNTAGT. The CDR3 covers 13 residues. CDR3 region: CASGTGNTGELFF. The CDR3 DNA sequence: TGTGCCAGCGGGACAGGGAACACCGGGGAGCTGTTTTTT.

The CDR3 region has the DNA TGTGCCAGCAGCTCGATTTTAAAGCGCTACTCTGGGGCCAACGTCCTGACTTTC. This codes for CASSSILKRYSGANVLTF. The gene calls are TRBV7-9 and TRBJ2-6; D remains unclear. CDR1 and CDR2 (germline): SEHNR, FQNEAQ (reference sequence). The CDR3 loop spans 18 amino acids. Trimming took 4 bases from V and 0 from J, leaving 16 bases between them.

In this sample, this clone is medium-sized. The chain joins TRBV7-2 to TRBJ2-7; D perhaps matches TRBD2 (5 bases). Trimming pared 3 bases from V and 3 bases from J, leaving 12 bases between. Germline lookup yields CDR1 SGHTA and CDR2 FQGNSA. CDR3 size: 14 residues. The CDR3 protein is CASSFAGLNYEQYF. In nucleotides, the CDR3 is TGTGCCAGCAGCTTCGCGGGTCTCAACTACGAGCAGTACTTC.

The CDR3 nucleotides read TGTGCCAGCAGCTTAGAACTAGAGCTTAAGCAGTTCTTC. Its protein is CASSLELELKQFF. The chain joins TRBV11-2 to TRBJ2-1; perhaps TRBD2 as D (5 bases). Germline V gene data show CDR1 as SGHAT and CDR2 as FQNNGV. V lost 0 bases and J 11 bases, leaving 11 bases between the germline ends. CDR3 length: 13 amino acids. Filled out from reference TRBV11-2 and TRBJ2-1, the complete variable domain reads EAGVAQSPRYKIIEKRQSVAFWCNPISGHATLYWYQQILGQGPKLLIQFQNNGVVDDSQLPKDRFSAERLKGVDSTLKIQPAKLEDSAVYLCASSLELELKQFFGPGTRLTVL.

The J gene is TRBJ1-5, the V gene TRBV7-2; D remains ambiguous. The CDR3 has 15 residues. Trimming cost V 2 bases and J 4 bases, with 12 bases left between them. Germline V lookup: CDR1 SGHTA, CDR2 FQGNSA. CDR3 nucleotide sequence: TGTGCCAGCAGCTTAAGTAGGGAGACAAATCAGCCCCAGCATTTT. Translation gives CASSLSRETNQPQHF. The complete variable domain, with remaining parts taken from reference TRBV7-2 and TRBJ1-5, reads GAGVSQSPSNKVTEKGKDVELRCDPISGHTALYWYRQSLGQGLEFLIYFQGNSAPDKSGLPSDRFSAERTGGSVSTLTIQRTQQEDSAVYLCASSLSRETNQPQHFGDGTRLSIL.

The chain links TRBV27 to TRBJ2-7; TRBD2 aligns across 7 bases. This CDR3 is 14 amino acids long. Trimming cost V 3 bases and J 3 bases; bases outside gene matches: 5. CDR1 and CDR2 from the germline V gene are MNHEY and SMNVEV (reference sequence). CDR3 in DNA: TGTGCCAGCAGTTTGCGGGGGTCGGGCTACGAGCAGTACTTC. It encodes CASSLRGSGYEQYF.